This TCR beta chain was profiled in a study of T cells in Graves' hyperthyroidism and ophthalmopathy. The CDR3 regions of TCR beta were amplified from RNA transcripts. Researchers ran a first-round RT-PCR on the TCR CDR3 using the HTBI primer set. MiXCR, run by TCRdb on the multiplex PCR reads, gives a single entry per CDR3 protein. Of roughly 290,000 distinct CDR3 sequences listed, more than 10% are singletons. This CDR3 is built from 18 residues. Germline CDR1 and CDR2: SEHNR and FQNEAQ (reference sequence). Between the trimmed V and J ends, which lost 1 base and 0 bases, there was a span of 16 bases. The hyperthyroidism patients had all been newly diagnosed, and their disease duration was under 2 months. Their ages ranged from 18 to 65 years. Patients showing uncontrolled infection, other autoimmune disease, pregnancy or lactation were ineligible. Blood was obtained at the first hyperthyroidism diagnosis, which preceded any ophthalmopathy symptoms.

The sample holds many counts of this clonotype. This TCR derives from a woman aged 30 to 39 with Graves' hyperthyroidism that later progressed to Graves' ophthalmopathy. V and J are TRBV7-9 and TRBJ2-4; D remains unclear. The sequenced material came from blood. DNA for the CDR3: TGTGCCAGCAGCTTAGTGGGCGCGGTATCGATAGCCAAAAACATTCAGTACTTC. It translates to CASSLVGAVSIAKNIQYF.